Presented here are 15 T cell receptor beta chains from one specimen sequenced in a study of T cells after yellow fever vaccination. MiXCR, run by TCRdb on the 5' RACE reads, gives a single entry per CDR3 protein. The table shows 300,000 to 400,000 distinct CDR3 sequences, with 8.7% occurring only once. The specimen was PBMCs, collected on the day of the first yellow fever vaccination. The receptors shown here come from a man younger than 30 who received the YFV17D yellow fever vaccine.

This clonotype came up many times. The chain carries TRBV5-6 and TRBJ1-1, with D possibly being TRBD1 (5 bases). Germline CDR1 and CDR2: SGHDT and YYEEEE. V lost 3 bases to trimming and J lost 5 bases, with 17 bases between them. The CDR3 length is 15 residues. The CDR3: CASSWMGVMATEAFF. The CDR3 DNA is TGTGCCAGCAGCTGGATGGGGGTGATGGCGACTGAAGCTTTCTTT. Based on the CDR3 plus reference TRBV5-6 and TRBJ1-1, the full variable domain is DAGVTQSPTHLIKTRGQQVTLRCSPKSGHDTVSWYQQALGQGPQFIFQYYEEEERQRGNFPDRFSGHQFPNYSSELNVNALLLGDSALYLCASSWMGVMATEAFFGQGTRLTVV.

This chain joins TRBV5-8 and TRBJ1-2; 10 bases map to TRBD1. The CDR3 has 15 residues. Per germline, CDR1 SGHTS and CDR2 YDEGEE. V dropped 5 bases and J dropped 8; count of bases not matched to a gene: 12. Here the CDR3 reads CASSFDRGRGGGYTF. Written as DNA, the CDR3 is TGTGCCAGCAGTTTCGACAGGGGGCGAGGAGGAGGCTACACCTTC.

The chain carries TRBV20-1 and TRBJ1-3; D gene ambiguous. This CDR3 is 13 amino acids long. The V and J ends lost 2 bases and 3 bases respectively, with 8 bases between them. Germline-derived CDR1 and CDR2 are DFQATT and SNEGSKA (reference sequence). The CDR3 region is CSARSWDGNTIYF. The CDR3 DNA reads TGCAGTGCTAGATCGTGGGATGGAAACACCATATATTTT.

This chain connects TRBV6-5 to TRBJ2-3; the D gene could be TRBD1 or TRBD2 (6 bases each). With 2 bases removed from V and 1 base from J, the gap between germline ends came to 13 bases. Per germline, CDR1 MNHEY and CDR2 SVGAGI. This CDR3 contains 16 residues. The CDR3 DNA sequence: TGTGCCAGCAGTTACCTCCGGGGGCAGGGCACAGATACGCAGTATTTT. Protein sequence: CASSYLRGQGTDTQYF.

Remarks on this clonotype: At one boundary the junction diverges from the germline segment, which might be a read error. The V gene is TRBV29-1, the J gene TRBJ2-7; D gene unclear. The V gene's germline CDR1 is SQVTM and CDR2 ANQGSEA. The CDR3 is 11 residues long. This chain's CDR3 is CGVGKVYEQYF. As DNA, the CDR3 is TGCGGCGTTGGGAAGGTATACGAGCAGTACTTC.

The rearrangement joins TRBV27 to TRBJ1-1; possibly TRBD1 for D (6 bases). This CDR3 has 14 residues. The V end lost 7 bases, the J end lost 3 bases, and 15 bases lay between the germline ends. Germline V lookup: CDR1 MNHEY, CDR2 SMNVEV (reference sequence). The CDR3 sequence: CASTTIGGDTEAFF. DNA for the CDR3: TGTGCCAGCACAACCATAGGGGGGGACACTGAAGCTTTCTTT.

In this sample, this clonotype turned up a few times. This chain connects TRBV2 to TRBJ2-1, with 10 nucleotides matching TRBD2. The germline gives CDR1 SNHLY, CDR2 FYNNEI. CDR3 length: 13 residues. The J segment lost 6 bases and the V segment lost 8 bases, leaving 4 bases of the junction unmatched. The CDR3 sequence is CASGSGGGNEQFF. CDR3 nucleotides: TGTGCCAGCGGAAGCGGGGGGGGCAATGAGCAGTTCTTC.

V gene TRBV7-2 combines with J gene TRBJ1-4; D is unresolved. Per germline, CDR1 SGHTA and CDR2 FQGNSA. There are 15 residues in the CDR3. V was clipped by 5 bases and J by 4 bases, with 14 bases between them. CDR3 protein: CASSRPSGGNEKLFF. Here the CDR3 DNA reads TGTGCCAGCAGCCGCCCCAGCGGCGGTAATGAAAAACTGTTTTTT.

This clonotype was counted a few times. The CDR3: CASGLFLHTDTQYF. DNA of the CDR3: TGCGCCAGCGGTTTGTTTCTACACACAGATACGCAGTATTTT. The chain is built from TRBV5-1 and TRBJ2-3; D not resolved. This CDR3 contains 14 residues. Germline-derived CDR1 and CDR2 are SGHRS and YFSETQ. Trimming cost V 7 bases and J 2 bases, with 14 bases left between them.

CDR3 nucleotides: TGTGCCAGTAGCCCTTCTAAGGAGGCCACTGAAGCTTTCTTT. Translated, it gives CASSPSKEATEAFF. The chain recombines TRBV19 with TRBJ1-1; no clear D. Germline values: CDR1 LNHDA, CDR2 SQIVND (reference sequence). CDR3 length: 14 residues. The V end lost 6 bases, the J end lost 4 bases, and 15 bases lay between the germline ends.

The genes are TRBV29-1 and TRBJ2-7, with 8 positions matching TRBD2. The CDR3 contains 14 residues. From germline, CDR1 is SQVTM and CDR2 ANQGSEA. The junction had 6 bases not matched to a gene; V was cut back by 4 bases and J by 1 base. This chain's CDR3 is CSVVSGALSYEQYF. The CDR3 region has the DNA TGCAGCGTTGTTAGCGGGGCCTTATCCTACGAGCAGTACTTC.

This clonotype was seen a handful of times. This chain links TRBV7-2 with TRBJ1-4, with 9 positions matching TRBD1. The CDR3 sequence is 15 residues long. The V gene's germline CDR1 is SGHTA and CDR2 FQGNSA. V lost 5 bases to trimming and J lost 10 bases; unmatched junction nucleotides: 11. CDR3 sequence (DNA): TGTGCCAGCAGCCCCGCAGGGACAGGGTTGGGAAAACTGTTTTTT. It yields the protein CASSPAGTGLGKLFF. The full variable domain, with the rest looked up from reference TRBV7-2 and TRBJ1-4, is GAGVSQSPSNKVTEKGKDVELRCDPISGHTALYWYRQSLGQGLEFLIYFQGNSAPDKSGLPSDRFSAERTGGSVSTLTIQRTQQEDSAVYLCASSPAGTGLGKLFFGSGTQLSVL.

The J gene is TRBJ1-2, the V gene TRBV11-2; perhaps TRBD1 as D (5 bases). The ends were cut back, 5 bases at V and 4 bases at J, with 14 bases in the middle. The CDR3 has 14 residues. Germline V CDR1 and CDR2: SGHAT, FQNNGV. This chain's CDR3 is CASSPGTAGYGYTF. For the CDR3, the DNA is TGTGCCAGCAGCCCAGGGACGGCTGGCTATGGCTACACCTTC.

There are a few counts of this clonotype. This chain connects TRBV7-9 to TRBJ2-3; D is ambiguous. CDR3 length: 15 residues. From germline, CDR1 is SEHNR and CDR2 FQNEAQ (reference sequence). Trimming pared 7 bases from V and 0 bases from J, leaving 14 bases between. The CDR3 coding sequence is TGTGCCAGCAAGCCAACCGTTTCTAGCACAGATACGCAGTATTTT. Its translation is CASKPTVSSTDTQYF.

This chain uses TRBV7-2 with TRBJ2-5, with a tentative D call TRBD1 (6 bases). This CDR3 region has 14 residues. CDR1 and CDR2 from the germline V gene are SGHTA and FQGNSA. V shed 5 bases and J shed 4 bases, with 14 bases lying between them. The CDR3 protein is CASSAQGWGETQYF. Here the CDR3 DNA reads TGTGCCAGCAGCGCACAGGGATGGGGAGAGACCCAGTACTTC.